This T cell receptor beta chain is from a study of sequential checkpoint blockade in melanoma. Whole-study context: Patients were randomized 1:1 to nivolumab-then-ipilimumab or ipilimumab-then-nivolumab first-line. Maintenance nivolumab came after either treatment sequence.

As for treatment: randomized to nivolumab then ipilimumab (arm A) or the reverse (arm B). No patient had prior DNA-damaging chemotherapy. Sorted cells were live CD3+CD8+, lacking CD19 and CD56, from PBMCs. Sequenced by immunoSEQ multiplex PCR; TCRdb stores in-frame clones only, minus some. The sample contains 20,000 to 25,000 clones, approximately 81% of which appear only once. The length of the CDR3 is 15 residues. V trimming: 1 base; J trimming: 2 bases; junction bases outside the gene matches: 1. CDR1 SGDLS and CDR2 YYNGEE come from the germline V gene. This sample comprised CD8+ T cells sorted from blood (inferred from file names), obtained from a patient given nivolumab and ipilimumab in sequence. The V call is TRBV9, the J call TRBJ2-7; 12 positions agree with TRBD2. The TCR was taken from a human donor with melanoma. The CDR3 loop is CASSVLAGGPYEQYF. CDR3 bases: TGTGCCAGCAGCGTACTAGCGGGGGGGCCCTACGAGCAGTACTTC. Full variable domain (rest looked up from reference TRBV9 and TRBJ2-7): DSGVTQTPKHLITATGQRVTLRCSPRSGDLSVYWYQQSLDQGLQFLIQYYNGEERAKGNILERFSAQQFPDLHSELNLSSLELGDSALYFCASSVLAGGPYEQYFGPGTRLTVT.